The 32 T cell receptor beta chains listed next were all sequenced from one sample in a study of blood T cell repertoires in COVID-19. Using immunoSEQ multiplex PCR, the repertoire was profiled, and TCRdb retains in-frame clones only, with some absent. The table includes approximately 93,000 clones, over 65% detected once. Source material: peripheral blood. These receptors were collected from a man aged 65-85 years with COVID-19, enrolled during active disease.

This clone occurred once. CDR3 in DNA: TGCGCCAGCAGCCTGAGCCTAGCGGGAGATAACATTCAGTACTTC. Its translation: CASSLSLAGDNIQYF. The chain combines TRBV5-1 with TRBJ2-4; 10 bases match TRBD2. The CDR3 covers 15 residues. The germline V gene encodes CDR1 SGHRS and CDR2 YFSETQ. Germline trimming cut 4 bases from V and 7 bases from J; bases unmatched to any gene: 8.

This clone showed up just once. The CDR3 DNA sequence: TGTGCCAGCGTACGGCCTAGCTCCGAGCAGTTCTTC. It specifies CASVRPSSEQFF. The rearrangement joins TRBV28 to TRBJ2-1, with D maybe TRBD2 (5 bases). This CDR3 is built from 12 residues. Germline CDR1 and CDR2: MDHEN and SYDVKM. V was pared by 8 bases and J by 10 bases, with 15 bases between.

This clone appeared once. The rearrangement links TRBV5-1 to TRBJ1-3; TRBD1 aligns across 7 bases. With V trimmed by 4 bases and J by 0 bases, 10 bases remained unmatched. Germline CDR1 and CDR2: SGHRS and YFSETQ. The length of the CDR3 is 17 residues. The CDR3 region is CASSAGQAIHSGNTIYF. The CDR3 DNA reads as TGCGCCAGCAGCGCCGGACAGGCCATCCACTCTGGAAACACCATATATTTT. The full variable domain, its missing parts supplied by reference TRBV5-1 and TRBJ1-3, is KAGVTQTPRYLIKTRGQQVTLSCSPISGHRSVSWYQQTPGQGLQFLFEYFSETQRNKGNFPGRFSGRQFSNSRSEMNVSTLELGDSALYLCASSAGQAIHSGNTIYFGEGSWLTVV.

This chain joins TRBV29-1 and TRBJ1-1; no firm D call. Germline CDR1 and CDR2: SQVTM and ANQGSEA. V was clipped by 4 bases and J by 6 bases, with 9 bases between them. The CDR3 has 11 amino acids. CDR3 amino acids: CSVVESSEAFF. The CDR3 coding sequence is TGCAGCGTTGTGGAGAGCTCTGAAGCTTTCTTT.

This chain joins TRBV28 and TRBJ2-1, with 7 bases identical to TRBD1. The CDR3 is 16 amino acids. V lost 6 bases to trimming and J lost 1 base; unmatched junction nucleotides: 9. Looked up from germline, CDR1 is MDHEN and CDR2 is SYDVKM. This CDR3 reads CASSPWTGFSYNEQFF. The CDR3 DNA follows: TGTGCCAGCAGCCCCTGGACAGGTTTTTCCTACAATGAGCAGTTCTTC.

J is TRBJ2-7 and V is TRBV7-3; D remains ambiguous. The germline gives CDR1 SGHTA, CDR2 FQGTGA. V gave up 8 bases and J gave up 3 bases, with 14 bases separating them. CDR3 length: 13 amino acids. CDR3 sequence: CASSYSPNYEQYF. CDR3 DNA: TGTGCCAGCTCCTACTCACCAAACTACGAGCAGTACTTC. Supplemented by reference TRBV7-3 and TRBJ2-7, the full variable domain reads GAGVSQTPSNKVTEKGKYVELRCDPISGHTALYWYRQSLGQGPEFLIYFQGTGAADDSGLPNDRFFAVRPEGSVSTLKIQRTERGDSAVYLCASSYSPNYEQYFGPGTRLTVT.

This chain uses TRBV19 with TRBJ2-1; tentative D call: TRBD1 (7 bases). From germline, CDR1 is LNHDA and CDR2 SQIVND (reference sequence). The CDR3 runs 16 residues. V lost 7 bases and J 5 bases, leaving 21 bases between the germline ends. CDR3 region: CASTRIGRGDHNEQFF. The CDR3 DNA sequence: TGTGCCAGTACCCGAATCGGCAGGGGGGACCACAATGAGCAGTTCTTC.

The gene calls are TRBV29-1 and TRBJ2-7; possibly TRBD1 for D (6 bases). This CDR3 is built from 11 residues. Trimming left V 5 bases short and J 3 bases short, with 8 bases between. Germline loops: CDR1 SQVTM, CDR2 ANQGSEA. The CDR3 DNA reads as TGCAGCGTTAGGGGGTACTACGAGCAGTACTTC. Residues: CSVRGYYEQYF.

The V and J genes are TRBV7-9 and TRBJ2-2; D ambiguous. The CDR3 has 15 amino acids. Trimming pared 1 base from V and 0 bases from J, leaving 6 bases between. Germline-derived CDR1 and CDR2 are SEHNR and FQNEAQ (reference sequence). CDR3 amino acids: CASSLGGANTGELFF. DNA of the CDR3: TGTGCCAGCAGCTTAGGTGGAGCGAACACCGGGGAGCTGTTTTTT.

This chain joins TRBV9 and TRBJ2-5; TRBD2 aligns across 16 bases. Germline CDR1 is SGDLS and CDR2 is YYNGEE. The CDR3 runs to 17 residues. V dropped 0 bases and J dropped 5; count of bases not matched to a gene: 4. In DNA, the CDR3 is TGTGCCAGCAGCGTAGGGGGACTAGCGGGAGGGTTGGAGACCCAGTACTTC. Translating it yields CASSVGGLAGGLETQYF. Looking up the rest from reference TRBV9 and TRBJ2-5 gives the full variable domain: DSGVTQTPKHLITATGQRVTLRCSPRSGDLSVYWYQQSLDQGLQFLIQYYNGEERAKGNILERFSAQQFPDLHSELNLSSLELGDSALYFCASSVGGLAGGLETQYFGPGTRLLVL.

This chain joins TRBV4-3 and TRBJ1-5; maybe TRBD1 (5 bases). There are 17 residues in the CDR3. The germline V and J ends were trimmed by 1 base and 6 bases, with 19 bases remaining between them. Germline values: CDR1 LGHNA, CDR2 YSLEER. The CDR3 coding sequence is TGCGCCAGCAGCCAAGGGGGTTTCCAGGGCGAAGGTCAGCCCCAGCATTTT. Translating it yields CASSQGGFQGEGQPQHF.

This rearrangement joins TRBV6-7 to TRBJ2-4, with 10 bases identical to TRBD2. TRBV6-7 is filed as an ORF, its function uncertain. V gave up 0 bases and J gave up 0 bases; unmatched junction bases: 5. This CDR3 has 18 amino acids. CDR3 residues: CASSYSEREGAAKNIQYF. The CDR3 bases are TGTGCCAGCAGTTACTCAGAGCGGGAGGGCGCAGCCAAAAACATTCAGTACTTC.

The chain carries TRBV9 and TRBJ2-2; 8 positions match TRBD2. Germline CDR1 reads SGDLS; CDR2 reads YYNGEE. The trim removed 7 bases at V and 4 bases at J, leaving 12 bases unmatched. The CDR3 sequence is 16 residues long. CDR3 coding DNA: TGTGCCAGCTCACTAAGCGGGAGAACTGGCACCGGGGAGCTGTTTTTT. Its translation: CASSLSGRTGTGELFF.

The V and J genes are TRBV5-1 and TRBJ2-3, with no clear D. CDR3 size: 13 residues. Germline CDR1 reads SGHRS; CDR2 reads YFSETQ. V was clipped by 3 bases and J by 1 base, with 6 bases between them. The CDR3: CASSSTGTDTQYF. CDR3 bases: TGCGCCAGCAGCTCTACAGGCACAGATACGCAGTATTTT.

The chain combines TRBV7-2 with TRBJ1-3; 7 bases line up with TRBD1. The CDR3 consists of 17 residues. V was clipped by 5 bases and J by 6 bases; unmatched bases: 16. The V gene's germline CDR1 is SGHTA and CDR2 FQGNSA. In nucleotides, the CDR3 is TGTGCCAGCAGCCTCGAGCGCGGGGGGACAGTTCTAAACACCATATATTTT. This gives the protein CASSLERGGTVLNTIYF.

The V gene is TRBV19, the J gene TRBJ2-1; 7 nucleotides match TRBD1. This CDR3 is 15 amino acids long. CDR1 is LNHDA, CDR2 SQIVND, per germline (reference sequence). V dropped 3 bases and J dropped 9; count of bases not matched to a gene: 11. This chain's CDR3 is CASSILTGTLTEQFF. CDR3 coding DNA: TGTGCCAGTAGTATCTTGACAGGGACCCTGACTGAGCAGTTCTTC.

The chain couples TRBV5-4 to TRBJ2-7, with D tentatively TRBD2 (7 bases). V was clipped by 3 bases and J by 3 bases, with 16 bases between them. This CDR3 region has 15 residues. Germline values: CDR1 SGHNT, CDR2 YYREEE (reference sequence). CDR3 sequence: CASSSGGQSGYEQYF. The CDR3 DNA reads TGTGCCAGCAGCTCCGGGGGGCAGTCAGGCTACGAGCAGTACTTC.

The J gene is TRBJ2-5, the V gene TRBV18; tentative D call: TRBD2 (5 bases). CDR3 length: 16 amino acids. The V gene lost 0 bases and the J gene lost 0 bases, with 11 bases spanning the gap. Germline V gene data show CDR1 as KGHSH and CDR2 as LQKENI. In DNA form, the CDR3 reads TGTGCCAGCTCACCACCGTCGCTAGCCAACCAAGAGACCCAGTACTTC. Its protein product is CASSPPSLANQETQYF.

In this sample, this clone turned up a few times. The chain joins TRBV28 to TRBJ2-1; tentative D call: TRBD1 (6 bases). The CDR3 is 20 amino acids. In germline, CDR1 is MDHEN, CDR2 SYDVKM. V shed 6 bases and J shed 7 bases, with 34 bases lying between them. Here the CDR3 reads CASSPLPQGRTTGIVNEQFF. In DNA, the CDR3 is TGTGCCAGCAGCCCGTTGCCCCAGGGGCGGACGACGGGAATAGTAAATGAGCAGTTCTTC.

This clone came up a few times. The CDR3 DNA reads as TGTGCCAGCTCACCTATTCCTAGGTTGGACAGGGAACAGTACTTC. Its translation is CASSPIPRLDREQYF. The chain employs TRBV18 and TRBJ2-7; 8 nucleotides match TRBD1. Germline-derived CDR1 and CDR2 are KGHSH and LQKENI. The CDR3 loop spans 15 amino acids. Losses at the gene ends were 3 bases for V and 10 bases for J; bases not matched to a gene: 14.

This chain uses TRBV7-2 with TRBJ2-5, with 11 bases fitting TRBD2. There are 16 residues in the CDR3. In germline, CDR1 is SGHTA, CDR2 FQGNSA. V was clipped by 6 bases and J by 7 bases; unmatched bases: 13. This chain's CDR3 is CASRAGTSGRRGTQYF. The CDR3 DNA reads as TGTGCCAGCAGGGCCGGGACTAGCGGTCGACGAGGGACCCAGTACTTC.

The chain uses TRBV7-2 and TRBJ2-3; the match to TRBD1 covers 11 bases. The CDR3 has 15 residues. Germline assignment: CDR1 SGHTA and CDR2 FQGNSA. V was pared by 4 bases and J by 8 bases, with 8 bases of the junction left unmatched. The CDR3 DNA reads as TGTGCCAGCAGCTCCCCGGGACAGGGGGGAGTTACGCAGTATTTT. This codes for CASSSPGQGGVTQYF.

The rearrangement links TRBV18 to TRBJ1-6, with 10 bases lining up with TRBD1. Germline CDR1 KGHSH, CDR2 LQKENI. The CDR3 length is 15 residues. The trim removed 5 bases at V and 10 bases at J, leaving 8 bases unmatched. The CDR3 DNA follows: TGTGCCAGCTCAGTCGGGACAGGGGAAGGATCACCCCTCCACTTT. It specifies CASSVGTGEGSPLHF.

For the CDR3, the DNA is TGTGCCATCAGTGATGGCGGGACTAGCGGAGACAATGAGCAGTTCTTC. Its protein product is CAISDGGTSGDNEQFF. The chain recombines TRBV10-3 with TRBJ2-1; 11 bases agree with TRBD2. Germline V gene sequence: CDR1 ENHRY, CDR2 SYGVKD. J lost 5 bases, V lost 3 bases, and 6 bases had no gene match. The CDR3 runs 16 residues.

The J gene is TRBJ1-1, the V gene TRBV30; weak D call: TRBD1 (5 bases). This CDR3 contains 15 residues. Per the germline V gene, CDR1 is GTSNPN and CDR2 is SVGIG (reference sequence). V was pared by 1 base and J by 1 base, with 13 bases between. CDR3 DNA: TGTGCCTGGAGTGGATTGCGGCAGGGGAACACTGAAGCTTTCTTT. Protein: CAWSGLRQGNTEAFF.

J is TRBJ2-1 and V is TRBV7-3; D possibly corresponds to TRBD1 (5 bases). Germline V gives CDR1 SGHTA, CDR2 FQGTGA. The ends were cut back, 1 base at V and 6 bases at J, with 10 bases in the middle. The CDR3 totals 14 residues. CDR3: CASSLMLGPNEQFF. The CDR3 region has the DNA TGTGCCAGCAGCTTAATGCTGGGGCCCAATGAGCAGTTCTTC.

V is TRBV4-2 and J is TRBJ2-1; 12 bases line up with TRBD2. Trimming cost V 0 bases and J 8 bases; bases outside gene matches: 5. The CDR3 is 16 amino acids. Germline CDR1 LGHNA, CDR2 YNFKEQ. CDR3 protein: CASSQDQTSGSYEQFF. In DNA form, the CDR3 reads TGTGCCAGCAGCCAAGATCAGACTAGCGGGAGCTATGAGCAGTTCTTC.

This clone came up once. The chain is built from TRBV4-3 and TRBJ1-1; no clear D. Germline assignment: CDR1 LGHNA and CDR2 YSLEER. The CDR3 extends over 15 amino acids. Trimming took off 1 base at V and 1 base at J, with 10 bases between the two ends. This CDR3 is CASSQVVAGNTEAFF. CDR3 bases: TGCGCCAGCAGCCAAGTGGTGGCGGGGAACACTGAAGCTTTCTTT.

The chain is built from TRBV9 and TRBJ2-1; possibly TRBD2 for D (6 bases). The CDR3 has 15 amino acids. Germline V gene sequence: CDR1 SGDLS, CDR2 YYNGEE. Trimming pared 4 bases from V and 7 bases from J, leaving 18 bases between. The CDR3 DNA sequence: TGTGCCAGCAGCATTTCGCCGGGAGCTGGGAATGAGCAGTTCTTC. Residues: CASSISPGAGNEQFF.

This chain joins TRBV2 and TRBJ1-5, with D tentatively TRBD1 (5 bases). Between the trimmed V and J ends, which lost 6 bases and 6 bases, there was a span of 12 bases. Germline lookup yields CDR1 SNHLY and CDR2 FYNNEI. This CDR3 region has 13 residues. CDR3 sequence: CASSQGIFQPQHF. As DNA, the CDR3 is TGTGCCAGCAGCCAGGGAATTTTTCAGCCCCAGCATTTT.

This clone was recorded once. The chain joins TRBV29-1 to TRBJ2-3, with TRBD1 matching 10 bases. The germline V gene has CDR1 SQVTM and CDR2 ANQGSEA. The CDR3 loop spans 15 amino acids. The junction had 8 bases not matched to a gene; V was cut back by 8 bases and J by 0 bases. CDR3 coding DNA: TGCAGCCACAATATGGGACAGGGGAGCACAGATACGCAGTATTTT. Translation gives CSHNMGQGSTDTQYF.

CDR3 in amino acids: CTSSPLRRELPNEQFF. CDR3 in DNA: TGCACCAGCAGCCCCCTCCGGCGGGAGCTACCCAATGAGCAGTTCTTC. The chain joins TRBV1 to TRBJ2-1; the table's D call of TRBD2 was not tested on the DNA. TRBV1 is recorded as a pseudogene. The CDR3 length is 16 residues.